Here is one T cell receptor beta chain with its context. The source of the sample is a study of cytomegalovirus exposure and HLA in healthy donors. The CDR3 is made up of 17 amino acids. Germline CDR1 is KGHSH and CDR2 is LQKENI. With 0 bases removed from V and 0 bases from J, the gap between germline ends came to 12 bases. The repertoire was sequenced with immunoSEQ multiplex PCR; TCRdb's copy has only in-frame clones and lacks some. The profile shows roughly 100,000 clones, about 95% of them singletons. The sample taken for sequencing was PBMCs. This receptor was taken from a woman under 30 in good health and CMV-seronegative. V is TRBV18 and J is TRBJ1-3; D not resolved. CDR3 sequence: CASSPPLGTSSGNTIYF. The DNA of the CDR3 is TGTGCCAGCTCACCACCGCTAGGAACGAGCTCTGGAAACACCATATATTTT.